This is a list of T cell receptor beta chains from one sample in a study of molecular identifiers for immune sequencing clone quantification. TCRdb reanalysed the PCR reads using MiXCR and keeps one entry per CDR3 protein. This table has tens of thousands of distinct CDR3 sequences, approximately 17% appearing once. Sequencing was carried out using naive CD8+ T cells from blood, with Jurkat cell RNA spiked in. The source of these receptors is a human donor in good health. Some libraries in this study had Jurkat cell RNA spiked in. CDR3s include the opening cysteine and the closing phenylalanine or tryptophan. Each record gives: V gene, clone size, D gene, J gene, CDR3 DNA, CDR3 protein. A D gene is named only where the DNA matches it firmly. Expanded clones are given a class, and other clones once, few, many or no size at all.

TRBV7-9	many	TRBD2	TRBJ2-5	TGTGCCAGCAGTTTTTTTGGAGGGACTAGCGGGAGAGAGACCCAGTACTTC	CASSFFGGTSGRETQYF
TRBV28	many	NA	TRBJ1-3	TGTGCCAGCAGTTCTCGCGGCTCTGGAAACACCATATATTTT	CASSSRGSGNTIYF
TRBV12-3/TRBV12-4	many	TRBD1	TRBJ2-1	TGTGCCAGCAAGATAGGGACAGGGGTGTACAATGAGCAGTTCTTC	CASKIGTGVYNEQFF
TRBV12-3/TRBV12-4	many	NA	TRBJ2-7	TGTGCCAGCAGTTACGGAAGCTCCTACGAGCAGTACTTC	CASSYGSSYEQYF
TRBV9	NA	TRBD2	TRBJ2-7	TGTGCCAGCAGCGTGGGACTATCAACCGGCGAGCAGTACTTC	CASSVGLSTGEQYF
TRBV4-3	few	TRBD2	TRBJ2-7	TGCGCCAGCAGCCAACACCGCGGGGGTGAGCAGTACTTC	CASSQHRGGEQYF
TRBV7-9	many	NA	TRBJ2-1	TGTGCCAGCAGCTTAGGGACAGACAATGAGCAGTTCTTC	CASSLGTDNEQFF
TRBV7-6	medium-sized	TRBD1	TRBJ2-7	TGCGCCAGCAGCTTGGGGACAGGCTCCTACGAGCAGTACTTC	CASSLGTGSYEQYF
TRBV19	few	NA	TRBJ2-1	TGTGCCAGTAGTATAGGGGCCCCCGGGACTTTCTACAATGAGCAGTTCTTC	CASSIGAPGTFYNEQFF
TRBV29-1	many	NA	TRBJ2-1	TGCAGCGACGGGAGTGAGCAGTTCTTC	CSDGSEQFF
TRBV28	many	TRBD2	TRBJ2-3	TGTGCCAGCAGTTTATTAGGGTACCAAACCCTAGGGGCGGGAGATGAGGTAGATACGCAGTATTTT	CASSLLGYQTLGAGDEVDTQYF
TRBV20-1	NA	TRBD1	TRBJ2-7	TGCAGTGCTAGAGTAGGACAGGGGCGACCGACCTTAAGGGAGCAGTACTTC	CSARVGQGRPTLREQYF
TRBV6-2/TRBV6-3	many	TRBD2	TRBJ2-7	TGTGCCAGCAGTGGACTAGCCCCGATCTTC	CASSGLAPIF
TRBV19	NA	NA	TRBJ2-1	TGTGCCAGTAGTATTTGGGATCGGGATGAGCAGTTCTTC	CASSIWDRDEQFF
TRBV10-3	few	NA	TRBJ2-5	TGTGCCATCAAAGAGTTACCCCAAGAGACCCAGTACTTC	CAIKELPQETQYF
TRBV20-1	NA	NA	TRBJ1-5	TGCAGTGCTAGACCGGGGTTCAGCAATCAGCCCCAGCATTTT	CSARPGFSNQPQHF
TRBV20-1	NA	TRBD2	TRBJ2-3	TGCAGTGCTTCGTTTTTGGGTCTAGCGGGAGCCCTTCTGAAGACAGATACGCAGTATTTT	CSASFLGLAGALLKTDTQYF
TRBV12-3/TRBV12-4	many	NA	TRBJ1-2	TGTGCCAGCAGTTCCAACGACAGGTTAAGTGGTGGCTACACCTTC	CASSSNDRLSGGYTF
TRBV19	many	NA	TRBJ1-5	TGTGCCAGTAGTATCGGCTATAGCAATCAGCCCCAGCATTTT	CASSIGYSNQPQHF
TRBV7-6	many	NA	TRBJ1-1	TGTGCCAGCAGCTCAGGGGCTGAAGCTTTCTTT	CASSSGAEAFF
TRBV6-2/TRBV6-3	many	NA	TRBJ2-4	TGTGCCAGCAATGCGGAATGGGAAAACATTCAGTACTTC	CASNAEWENIQYF
TRBV15	many	NA	TRBJ2-7	TGTGCCACCAGCAGAGAGTTGGAAACTGGAGAGCAGTACTTC	CATSRELETGEQYF
TRBV29-1	few	TRBD1	TRBJ1-2	TGCAGCGTCCCCGAGGAGGACAGGGAAGATGGCTACACCTTC	CSVPEEDREDGYTF
TRBV6-6	many	NA	TRBJ2-5	TGTGCCAGCGGGTCGAACCAAGAGACCCAGTACTTC	CASGSNQETQYF
TRBV6-2/TRBV6-3	many	TRBD1	TRBJ1-5	TGTGCCAGCACGGACAGGATGAATCAGCCCCAGCATTTT	CASTDRMNQPQHF
TRBV7-9	medium-sized	TRBD2	TRBJ2-7	TGTGCCAGCAGCCCTACTGAGCGGGGCTACGAGCAGTACTTC	CASSPTERGYEQYF
TRBV6-6	NA	TRBD2	TRBJ2-3	TGTGCCAGCACCGCGAGCGGGATGGAGGGCACAGATACGCAGTATTTT	CASTASGMEGTDTQYF
TRBV19	few	TRBD1	TRBJ2-1	TGTGCCAGTAGTATGGACAGGATCGTTGAGCAGTTCTTC	CASSMDRIVEQFF
TRBV9	many	NA	TRBJ2-2	TGTGCCAGCAGCGTAGTAAGCGGGGAGCTGTTTTTT	CASSVVSGELFF
TRBV29-1	many	TRBD1	TRBJ2-1	TGCAGCGGCGACAGGGACTACAATGAGCAGTTCTTC	CSGDRDYNEQFF
TRBV7-2	many	NA	TRBJ2-2	TGTGCCAGCAGCTGGAGAGGGCGAGGTGGGGCTGGGGAGCTGTTTTTT	CASSWRGRGGAGELFF
TRBV12-3/TRBV12-4	many	TRBD2	TRBJ2-7	TGTGCCAGCAGTCCGACTAGCGGGAATTACGAGCAGTACTTC	CASSPTSGNYEQYF
TRBV6-6	many	NA	TRBJ1-2	TGTGCCAGCAGTTATCATCCCGGGACACGACTCTTAGACTATGGCTACACCTTC	CASSYHPGTRLLDYGYTF
TRBV27	many	NA	TRBJ2-7	TGTGCCAGCAGTTTCCCGGGGGTCTACGAGCAGTACTTC	CASSFPGVYEQYF
TRBV29-1	many	NA	TRBJ1-2	TGCAGCGTTGTAACGGCAGGGGTCTATGGCTACACCTTC	CSVVTAGVYGYTF
TRBV7-9	many	NA	TRBJ2-7	TGTGCCAGCAGCCGCGTTGGGGACGAGCAGTACTTC	CASSRVGDEQYF
TRBV15	NA	NA	TRBJ2-7	TGTGCCCCCAGCAGTAACTACGAGCAGTACTTC	CAPSSNYEQYF
TRBV28	NA	NA	TRBJ2-7	TGTGCCAGCAACAGGATTCGCAACGAGCAGTACTTC	CASNRIRNEQYF
TRBV28	few	TRBD2	TRBJ2-2	TGTGCCAGCAGCAAACCCCCGGGACTAGCGGGAAAGCCCGGGGAGCTGTTTTTT	CASSKPPGLAGKPGELFF
TRBV7-2	NA	TRBD2	TRBJ2-2	TGTGCCAGCAGCTTGACGGGAGGAGGGACCGGGGAGCTGTTTTTT	CASSLTGGGTGELFF
TRBV5-1	many	NA	TRBJ2-1	TGCGCCAGCAGCTTAGGGACAACCTACAATGAGCAGTTCTTC	CASSLGTTYNEQFF
TRBV10-3	many	NA	TRBJ2-2	TGTGCCATCGGAGGCTCATCCCGACACAACACCGGGGAGCTGTTTTTT	CAIGGSSRHNTGELFF
TRBV20-1	many	NA	TRBJ2-1	TGCAGTGCTCCCCAAGGGACTTCCTACAATGAGCAGTTCTTC	CSAPQGTSYNEQFF